Detailed here is one T cell receptor beta chain. The antigen remains undetermined. This table comes from immunoSEQ multiplex PCR, and its TCRdb copy is limited to in-frame clones, with some not included. Of more than 200,000 clones listed, under 75% are singletons. Genomic DNA (roughly 1.9 micrograms) was obtained from cryopreserved PBMCs for construction of TCR beta libraries. This sample was taken from a study of cytotoxic CD8 clonotypes in ibrutinib-treated CLL. The study, taken as a whole, reports: The study found public clonotypes uncommon, contracting or stable on treatment.

This CDR3 has 19 amino acids. Trimming removed 3 bases from V and 1 base from J; junction bases left unmatched: 10. Germline V gene sequence: CDR1 MDHEN, CDR2 SYDVKM. The sequence derives from a human donor with chronic lymphocytic leukemia. This chain links TRBV28 with TRBJ2-3; 13 bases fit TRBD2. This material consisted of PBMCs, taken after 24 months of ibrutinib treatment. The DNA of the CDR3 is TGTGCCAGCAGTTTCACGACTAGCGGGAGGATGGAGGGCACAGATACGCAGTATTTT. Its translation: CASSFTTSGRMEGTDTQYF.